The 19 T cell receptor beta chains presented below share a single source sample, sequenced in a study of blood T cell repertoires in COVID-19. Profiling relied on immunoSEQ multiplex PCR, and the TCRdb table lists in-frame clones only, not all of them. The sample records about 170,000 clones, about 90% being singletons. The sample was PBMCs or T cells enriched from blood (not recorded which). Receptor source: a human donor with acute COVID-19. The donor label of this sample is uncertain.

V and J are TRBV29-1 and TRBJ2-1; the match to TRBD1 covers 9 bases. The length of the CDR3 is 15 residues. Losses at the gene ends were 1 base for V and 2 bases for J; bases not matched to a gene: 3. The germline gives CDR1 SQVTM, CDR2 ANQGSEA. The CDR3 nucleotides are TGCAGCGTTGAAGTCAGACAGGGGGCCTACAATGAGCAGTTCTTC. Protein: CSVEVRQGAYNEQFF.

This clone was recorded once. The V gene is TRBV27, the J gene TRBJ1-1; 8 bases map to TRBD1. The CDR3 loop spans 13 amino acids. The V and J ends lost 7 bases and 3 bases, in that order; junction bases with no gene match: 4. Germline V lookup: CDR1 MNHEY, CDR2 SMNVEV (reference sequence). Here the CDR3 reads CASNPTGDTEAFF. Here the CDR3 DNA reads TGTGCCAGCAACCCGACAGGGGACACTGAAGCTTTCTTT.

The rearrangement joins TRBV29-1 to TRBJ1-2; D unclear. Trimming took 5 bases from V and 6 from J, leaving 10 bases between them. CDR1 is SQVTM and CDR2 is ANQGSEA in the germline V gene. The length of the CDR3 is 11 residues. In DNA, the CDR3 is TGCAGCGTTCTAAAAGAGGATGGCTACACCTTC. This codes for CSVLKEDGYTF.

The chain employs TRBV2 and TRBJ1-6; TRBD1 aligns across 8 bases. The germline V gene encodes CDR1 SNHLY and CDR2 FYNNEI. The CDR3 length is 15 residues. J lost 7 bases, V lost 6 bases, and 8 bases had no gene match. The CDR3 loop reads CASSGLDRVNSPLHF. In nucleotides, the CDR3 is TGTGCCAGCAGCGGATTGGACAGGGTCAATTCACCCCTCCACTTT.

The chain combines TRBV11-2 with TRBJ2-2; TRBD2 matches 7 bases. The length of the CDR3 is 15 residues. Trimming took 4 bases from V and 1 from J; bases not matched to a gene: 3. Germline V lookup: CDR1 SGHAT, CDR2 FQNNGV. The CDR3 nucleotides read TGTGCCAGCAGCTCGATAGCGGGGAACACCGGGGAGCTGTTTTTT. Its protein is CASSSIAGNTGELFF. The full variable domain, with the rest looked up from reference TRBV11-2 and TRBJ2-2, is EAGVAQSPRYKIIEKRQSVAFWCNPISGHATLYWYQQILGQGPKLLIQFQNNGVVDDSQLPKDRFSAERLKGVDSTLKIQPAKLEDSAVYLCASSSIAGNTGELFFGEGSRLTVL.

This sequence joins TRBV7-2 and TRBJ2-3; possibly TRBD2 for D (6 bases). The CDR3 sequence is 15 residues long. In germline, CDR1 is SGHTA, CDR2 FQGNSA. Trimming left V 4 bases short and J 4 bases short, with 15 bases between. Here the CDR3 reads CASSSRTSLADTQYF. The CDR3 DNA reads TGTGCCAGCAGCTCTCGTACTAGCTTGGCAGATACGCAGTATTTT.

This clone was detected only a few times. The chain combines TRBV6-6 with TRBJ2-1; TRBD2 matches 7 bases. In germline, CDR1 is MNHNY, CDR2 SVGAGI (reference sequence). This CDR3 spans 17 amino acids. Trimming at V came to 5 bases and at J to 1 base, leaving 11 bases not matched to a gene. The CDR3 DNA follows: TGTGCCAGCAGTCAACTGGAATGGGGAGGGTCCTACAATGAGCAGTTCTTC. It encodes CASSQLEWGGSYNEQFF.

With regard to this clone: A read error may produce the germline difference seen at one junction end. This chain joins TRBV11-2 and TRBJ2-2, with 10 bases that match TRBD1. From germline, CDR1 is SGHAT and CDR2 FQNNGV. CDR3 length: 13 amino acids. In DNA form, the CDR3 reads TGTGCCAGCAGCTTAGTTGGACAGGGGGTGCTGTTTTTT. Translation: CASSLVGQGVLFF. Full variable domain (remainder filled in from reference TRBV11-2 and TRBJ2-2): EAGVAQSPRYKIIEKRQSVAFWCNPISGHATLYWYQQILGQGPKLLIQFQNNGVVDDSQLPKDRFSAERLKGVDSTLKIQPAKLEDSAVYLCASSLVGQGVLFFGEGSRLTVL.

This chain uses TRBV6-6 with TRBJ1-2; a weak D match, TRBD1 (5 bases). V was clipped by 4 bases and J by 1 base, with 13 bases between them. The germline V gene encodes CDR1 MNHNY and CDR2 SVGAGI (reference sequence). This CDR3 region has 15 residues. Written as DNA, the CDR3 is TGTGCCAGCAGTTCGGGTCCAGGGCATAACTATGGCTACACCTTC. Its translation: CASSSGPGHNYGYTF.

This clone was counted a single time. This chain uses TRBV30 with TRBJ1-4, with TRBD1 matching over 7 bases. The junction had 15 bases not matched to a gene; V was cut back by 4 bases and J by 10 bases. This CDR3 is 15 amino acids long. Germline V gives CDR1 GTSNPN, CDR2 SVGIG (reference sequence). The DNA for the CDR3 is TGTGCCTGGACCACCTCCCAAGACAGGGAAGGAAAACTGTTTTTT. This sequence encodes CAWTTSQDREGKLFF.

The rearrangement joins TRBV7-2 to TRBJ1-2; D is possibly TRBD1 (6 bases). Germline V gives CDR1 SGHTA, CDR2 FQGNSA. V lost 1 base, J lost 4 bases, and 13 bases lay in between. The CDR3 has 15 amino acids. The CDR3 sequence is CASSLGETGPYGYTF. The CDR3 DNA reads as TGTGCCAGCAGCTTAGGGGAAACAGGGCCCTATGGCTACACCTTC.

V gene TRBV30 combines with J gene TRBJ2-7; 15 nucleotides agree with TRBD2. The CDR3 length is 15 residues. Per the germline V gene, CDR1 is GTSNPN and CDR2 is SVGIG (reference sequence). Losses at the gene ends were 2 bases for V and 7 bases for J; bases not matched to a gene: 6. The CDR3 protein is CAWSNSGLAGGEQYF. CDR3 DNA: TGTGCCTGGAGTAACTCGGGACTAGCGGGGGGAGAGCAGTACTTC.

This rearrangement joins TRBV19 to TRBJ2-7; 9 bases match TRBD1. The CDR3 loop spans 15 amino acids. V gave up 3 bases and J gave up 2 bases; unmatched junction bases: 5. Germline values: CDR1 LNHDA, CDR2 SQIVND (reference sequence). Here the CDR3 DNA reads TGTGCCAGTAGTATCGGGACAGGGAACCCCTACGAGCAGTACTTC. Its translation: CASSIGTGNPYEQYF.

V and J are TRBV4-1 and TRBJ1-2; D is ambiguous. Germline V CDR1 and CDR2: MGHRA, YSYEKL. CDR3 length: 14 residues. Trimming removed 6 bases at V and 6 bases at J, with 17 bases between. Written as DNA, the CDR3 is TGCGCCAGCAGGAAAGGCGGTTCAGCGGATGGCTACACCTTC. Residues: CASRKGGSADGYTF.

The genes are TRBV7-9 and TRBJ2-6, with a tentative D call TRBD1 (6 bases). Germline lookup yields CDR1 SEHNR and CDR2 FQNEAQ (reference sequence). The CDR3 runs 19 residues. Trimming removed 5 bases at V and 1 base at J, with 21 bases between. The CDR3 bases are TGTGCCAGCAGCCCTGGGGACCTACAGGGAAGGTCTGGGGCCAACGTCCTGACTTTC. Amino acids: CASSPGDLQGRSGANVLTF.

CDR3 protein: CASGLGRAAYEQYF. DNA for the CDR3: TGTGCTAGTGGTTTGGGCAGGGCCGCCTACGAGCAGTACTTC. The chain couples TRBV12-5 to TRBJ2-7, with a weak D call TRBD1 (5 bases). CDR1 is LGHNT, CDR2 FRNRAP, per germline. Trimming removed 1 base from V and 2 bases from J, with 9 bases in between. The CDR3 has 14 residues.

The chain uses TRBV2 and TRBJ2-3; 10 nucleotides line up with TRBD2. Germline V CDR1 and CDR2: SNHLY, FYNNEI. V shed 3 bases, J shed 1 base, and the junction held 4 bases outside the gene matches. The CDR3 loop spans 16 amino acids. Here the CDR3 reads CASSDITSGGTDTQYF. The DNA of the CDR3 is TGTGCCAGCAGTGATATAACTAGCGGGGGCACAGATACGCAGTATTTT. The full variable domain, in which reference TRBV2 and TRBJ2-3 provide the parts outside the CDR3, is EPEVTQTPSHQVTQMGQEVILRCVPISNHLYFYWYRQILGQKVEFLVSFYNNEISEKSEIFDDQFSVERPDGSNFTLKIRSTKLEDSAMYFCASSDITSGGTDTQYFGPGTRLTVL.

This rearrangement joins TRBV3-1 (or the pseudogene TRBV3-2) to TRBJ1-2, with D perhaps TRBD1 (5 bases). The CDR3 loop spans 15 amino acids. Germline V gene lookup returns CDR1 LGHDT and CDR2 YNNKEL (reference sequence). V was trimmed by 4 bases and J by 3 bases, leaving 15 bases between them. In DNA, the CDR3 is TGTGCCAGCAGCCGAACGGGTGGAGGGGACTATGGCTACACCTTC. Amino acids: CASSRTGGGDYGYTF.

This clone was recorded only once. In nucleotides, the CDR3 is TGTGCTAGTGGTTATGGCACAGGGACCGGAGCTTTCTTT. Translated, it gives CASGYGTGTGAFF. This chain links TRBV12-5 with TRBJ1-1; a possible D gene is TRBD1 (6 bases). Trimming pared 4 bases from V and 10 bases from J, leaving 16 bases between. CDR3 length: 13 residues. The germline CDR1 and CDR2 sequences are LGHNT and FRNRAP.